A selection of T cell receptor beta chains follows, all from one sample in a study of T cells in Graves' hyperthyroidism and ophthalmopathy. Via MiXCR, TCRdb re-called the multiplex PCR reads, giving one row per CDR3 protein. The repertoire holds roughly 300,000 distinct CDR3 sequences, with roughly a fifth as singletons. Specimen: blood. All receptors come from a woman between 50 and 59 years old with Graves' hyperthyroidism. CDR3s include the opening cysteine and the closing phenylalanine or tryptophan. The D gene is left open where the match is weak.

CDR3 length,D gene,V gene,J gene,CDR3 protein
15,TRBD2,TRBV27,TRBJ2-3,CASSFSGGPGDTQYF
12,TRBD2,TRBV10-3,TRBJ2-5,CAIAGGPETQYF
14,.,TRBV28,TRBJ1-4,CASSLNGAGEKLFF
17,TRBD1,TRBV2,TRBJ2-2,CASSERGTGENTGELFF
14,TRBD1,TRBV6-1,TRBJ2-3,CASSARTGGDTQYF
12,.,TRBV3-1,TRBJ2-1,CASSRANNEQFF
15,.,TRBV6-1,TRBJ1-6,CASSELSQGRSPLHF
13,TRBD2,TRBV7-3,TRBJ2-1,CASSRTSINEQFF
14,TRBD2,TRBV28,TRBJ2-7,CASSSGGPPYEQYF
14,TRBD1,TRBV3-1,TRBJ2-2,CASSQNTGAGELFF
12,.,TRBV30,TRBJ1-5,CAWTQGNQPQHF
14,.,TRBV19,TRBJ1-1,CASSHDSLNTEAFF
14,.,TRBV6-1,TRBJ1-1,CASSEGGSNTEAFF
14,TRBD2,TRBV20-1,TRBJ2-1,CSARSGGGFNEQFF
14,.,TRBV11-2,TRBJ2-7,CASSSGLQEGEQYF
15,TRBD2,TRBV2,TRBJ2-3,CASSKGTSGSDTQYF
14,TRBD1,TRBV4-1,TRBJ2-7,CASRVEDRLSEQYF
12,.,TRBV7-9,TRBJ1-2,CASRTQGRGYTF
15,TRBD2,TRBV7-2,TRBJ2-1,CASSLASGGANEQFF
14,.,TRBV29-1,TRBJ1-1,CSAAGGQLNTEAFF
15,.,TRBV27,TRBJ1-6,CASSLSTRVRSPLHF
14,TRBD1,TRBV5-6,TRBJ1-4,CASSLRQGFGKLFF
15,TRBD2,TRBV7-2,TRBJ2-2,CASSLSLAATGELFF
15,TRBD1,TRBV28,TRBJ1-2,CASSPTGRANYGYTF
17,TRBD1,TRBV6-2/TRBV6-3,TRBJ1-5,CASSRAGTGGLKQPQHF
14,TRBD1,TRBV20-1,TRBJ2-1,CSAVPGTGIGEQFF
13,.,TRBV27,TRBJ1-6,CASSFQTVRILHF
17,.,TRBV28,TRBJ1-3,CASSLFNGVGSGNTIYF
14,.,TRBV7-9,TRBJ2-7,CASSLEGGSYEQYF
10,.,TRBV29-1,TRBJ2-7,CSFLPGEQYF
14,TRBD1,TRBV12-3/TRBV12-4,TRBJ1-2,CASSTRTGGYGYTF
13,.,TRBV6-1,TRBJ1-3,CASSLYVGNTIYF
15,TRBD1,TRBV5-1,TRBJ1-2,CASSAAWGQGNGYTF
16,.,TRBV7-9,TRBJ2-1,CASSFRRESSYNEQFF
14,.,TRBV28,TRBJ2-7,CASSADQGNNEQYF
14,.,TRBV3-1,TRBJ2-7,CASSQVGGVGEQYF
17,TRBD2,TRBV6-5,TRBJ2-1,CASSYQPLGGRTIEQFF
14,TRBD1,TRBV7-9,TRBJ2-7,CASSSSGGGYEQYF
13,TRBD1,TRBV18,TRBJ2-7,CASSPETGYEQYF
15,TRBD1,TRBV13,TRBJ2-1,CASSLRQGSNNEQFF
17,.,TRBV4-2,TRBJ2-1,CASSQVWAGPYGNEQFF
12,TRBD1,TRBV7-8,TRBJ1-5,CASSSRTGALNF
14,TRBD2,TRBV6-1,TRBJ2-4,CASILSGTGNIQYF
16,.,TRBV4-2,TRBJ2-2,CASSQAPGSGAGELFF
14,TRBD2,TRBV6-1,TRBJ2-1,CASSSAGGQGEQFF